This T cell receptor beta chain was sequenced for a study of blood T cell repertoires in COVID-19. The protocol was immunoSEQ multiplex PCR, while the TCRdb copy is restricted to in-frame clones and leaves out a portion. The sample shows more than 250,000 clones, approximately 83% of them seen only once. This CDR3 spans 14 amino acids. The germline V gene has CDR1 SQVTM and CDR2 ANQGSEA. The germline V and J ends were trimmed by 3 bases and 0 bases, with 9 bases remaining between them. V gene TRBV29-1 combines with J gene TRBJ1-5, with D unresolved. The clonotype originates from a woman younger than 45 who had recovered from COVID-19. The sample taken for sequencing was peripheral blood. CDR3 nucleotides: TGCAGCGTTGAGGGTGACAATAGCAATCAGCCCCAGCATTTT. Protein sequence: CSVEGDNSNQPQHF.